The T cell receptor (beta chain) described here comes from a study of cytomegalovirus exposure and HLA in healthy donors (dated by TCRdb to about 2017). Regarding the study in general: An earlier analysis of some 620 of the donors reported about 260 Gb of sequence data and some 110 million unique TCR beta sequences obtained from 150 million to 200 million T cells. A separate validation cohort of about 110 different subjects was used in addition to the roughly 670-subject first cohort. Donor age, sex, ethnicity and CMV serostatus were compiled alongside the repertoire data. A later analysis re-examined previously published TCR beta repertoires from around 670 donors and added high-resolution HLA genotyping to investigate patterns of TCR occurrence. In the later analysis, no new phenotypic data were used to find candidate immune exposures; instead, reliance was placed on TCR beta sequences and their occurrence across donors. The study aimed to test whether signatures of past pathogen exposure could be identified by cataloging public T cell receptors. Genome-wide SNP genotypes for about 65% of the 666 donors were used in a later genetic analysis, which treated that subset as a discovery cohort. Every discovery cohort repertoire had been produced on one sequencing platform. Of the roughly 400 genotyped donors, over 70% fell in the genetic ancestry cluster associated with self-reported Caucasian donors. Using immunosequencing, the study profiled T cell repertoires from 666 subjects and related those repertoires to cytomegalovirus serostatus. Among 300 to 500 genotyped donors of the cohort, an average of around 220,000 unique TCR beta nucleotide sequences was sequenced per donor, of which about 19% were non-productive. High-throughput TCR immunosequencing, statistical association of individual TCRs with disease status, and machine learning were combined to predict cytomegalovirus infection status. The number of donors typed differed by locus, with roughly 620-630 for A, B, C, DRB1 and DQB1, roughly 520 for DQA1, over 600 for DPA1, and some 440 for DPB1. Four or five DR-DQ haplotypes were handled as single units for association and clustering, since linkage in the cohort was strong. An early release that covered several hundred HLA-typed donors contained approximately 300 gigabases of sequencing data and about 84 million unique TCR sequences. An earlier analysis of about 600 of the donors used high-throughput TCR beta sequencing to judge whether each TCR beta V gene segment behaved as functional or pseudogenic. Both class I and class II loci were covered by HLA typing, at four-digit resolution.

V has 7 bases trimmed and J has 5 bases trimmed; junction bases matching no gene number 4. CDR1 and CDR2, looked up from the germline V gene, are MNHEY and SVGAGI. Measured from the cysteine to the phenylalanine, the CDR3 is 12 residues long. Only the CDR3 DNA is retained, 36 bases long and in frame from the first base. Receptor libraries were prepared by the immunoSEQ multiplex PCR assay. For the multiplex PCR, a mixture combining 60 forward primers for TCR Vbeta segments and 13 reverse primers for TCR Jbeta segments was used. Amplification of the CDR3 region of rearranged TCR beta genes was performed with a multiplex PCR assay on genomic DNA. Amplified TCR beta libraries were sequenced as 87-base-pair reads on the Illumina HiSeq System. The authors' pipeline ran thus. In a later analysis, tens of millions of unique TCR beta chains were counted across the 500 to 850 repertoires, and roughly 10 million of these chains were shared by at least two donors. Raw reads were error-corrected and collapsed into unique sequences with a nearest-neighbor algorithm that merged closely related sequences to remove PCR and sequencing errors. V, D and J gene segments were assigned by aligning CDR3 sequences to IMGT reference sequences. For a sequence to be retained, a match of at least six nucleotides was required to both a V gene segment and a J gene segment. Rearrangements were classified as productive when the CDR3 lacked stop codons and remained in frame with V and J, and all other rearrangements were classified as non-productive. CDR3 was defined according to IMGT convention as the region running from the second conserved V-encoded cysteine to the conserved J-encoded phenylalanine. The earlier analysis of around 640 of the donors excluded sequences that lacked an unambiguous match to a single V gene segment. An earlier analysis of over 450 of the donors classified V segments as functional when productive rearrangements were above 56.7% and as segregating when the standard deviation between donors was above 5%. A statistical classification framework was developed to diagnose cytomegalovirus status using the catalog of TCR beta chain sequences. V and J gene assignment, in a later analysis, came from comparing TCR nucleotide sequences with IMGT/GENE-DB human TR gene sequences. In a later analysis, CDR3 sequences and most-parsimonious VDJ recombination scenarios were assigned using the TCRdist pipeline. In a later analysis, each TCR beta chain was defined by its CDR3 amino acid sequence together with its V-gene family, and reads without a unique V-gene family were excluded. In a later analysis, several hundred highly shared, low-generation-probability nucleotide sequences were removed to address suspected cross-contamination and a sequencing artifact. A later analysis calculated a clonal expansion index for each public chain from normalized within-repertoire ranks of inferred template counts. In a later analysis, generation probabilities were computed using a VDJ recombination model fitted to out-of-frame rearrangements, and the results were checked against IGoR. A later analysis scored TCR-TCR, TCR-HLA and TCR-CMV co-occurrence with hypergeometric tests, applying a repertoire-size bias correction to TCR pairs. To estimate false discovery rates, a later analysis permuted the HLA or CMV assignments 20 times. In a later analysis, co-occurring TCRs were grouped using DBSCAN, with TCRdist sequence similarity added in when clustering inside HLA-allele-positive subsets. For co-occurrence clustering, repertoires with fewer than 30,000 or more than 120,000 public chains were excluded, along with four to six repertoires with anomalous nucleotide sharing. TCRdb carries this immuneACCESS record with in-frame sequences only. Its versions omit some clonotypes, under half of them owing to an unresolved V gene in the studies checked, with the rest unexplained. Clone size and V and J calls were adopted from that table, with D and trimming inferred from the DNA. The sample table records around 190,000 clones; roughly four fifths of these occur just once. More than 3% of the sample belongs to the ten largest clones.

In total, roughly 710 healthy bone marrow donors made up the cohort. All cohort members were sampled while nominally healthy, although unrecorded immune exposures were likely present. The donor tested CMV seropositive, placing the donor among the 289 seropositive members of the cohort. A peripheral blood sample was collected from each donor, and TCR beta sequencing was performed on peripheral blood mononuclear cells. The Qiagen DNeasy Blood Extraction Kit was used to extract genomic DNA from the blood cell samples. The full study reports these points: The only immune exposure information available for the cohort was CMV serostatus. It was suggested by the authors that the approach could potentially be generalized to other disease states and immunological phenotypes. Sequencing depth was assumed to be roughly uniform across donors in the presence/absence analyses, though that assumption may not hold. Compared with equally common non-associated chains, HLA-associated TCR beta chains in a later analysis were more clonally expanded and had lower generation probabilities. According to a later analysis, most CMV-associated TCR beta chains appeared to be HLA-restricted, and the HLA associations seemed to be driven largely by CMV exposure. A further reported finding was that TCR beta sequences accurately predicted the HLA-A and HLA-B alleles for most subjects in the first cohort. The sequencing pipeline was judged likely to have produced a cluster of highly shared sequence variants as a technical artifact. The study gave a list of about 150 TCR beta chains associated with cytomegalovirus. Because some donors lacked HLA typing at each locus, the association tests relied only on the typed subset. Because counts were too low, some 17 rarely observed V segments, including chromosome 9 orphons, were left out of the earlier analysis of approximately 580 of the donors. The classifier was reported to diagnose cytomegalovirus status with high specificity and sensitivity in both the original and validation cohorts. Linkage disequilibrium might explain the correlated functional status among segregating V segments, but an unknown experimental factor could not be ruled out. In a later analysis, the rate of TCR association differed among HLA loci, with DRB1 alleles having the most associated TCRs and HLA-C alleles having the fewest. A later genetic analysis associated a missense DCLRE1C variant with V-gene and J-gene trimming of TCR beta chains, and an independent cohort replicated the association. Three of the identified cytomegalovirus-associated TCR beta chains were confirmed in vitro to be specific for cytomegalovirus antigens. In an earlier analysis of some 540 of the donors, most TCR beta V segments appeared in productive rearrangements about 87% or about 30% of the time, broadly matching IMGT annotations. Specific HLA alleles were associated with roughly 16,000 TCR beta sequences at a false discovery rate of 0.05 in a later analysis. The 87-base-pair reads could not distinguish some IMGT-functional V segments, including TRBV6-2 and TRBV6-3, so those segments were excluded. Only TCR beta chains were sequenced in this cohort, and the absence of alpha or paired-chain data limited detectable features. When HLA alleles, especially DR and DQ, strongly co-occurred, TCR associations were difficult to assign to individual alleles. In a later genetic analysis, fewer N-insertions in productive TCRs were reported among donors in an Asian-associated ancestry cluster than the roughly 700-donor mean. A later analysis reported that several top co-occurrence clusters appeared linked to parvovirus B19, influenza, CMV and Epstein-Barr virus. Most TCR sequences were observed very rarely across donors, whereas some public TCRs were present in many individuals.

As regards this clone: No cognate antigen has been identified for it. Base qualities are not provided; no much larger clone lies one nucleotide away.

The clonotype originates from a man in his forties in good health and CMV-seropositive. Sequencing was performed on PBMCs. The chain is made from TRBV6-5 and TRBJ1-1, with TRBD1 identical over 7 junction bases. The nucleotide sequence is given as TGTGCCAGCAATGACAGGGCGACTGAAGCTTTCTTT. This gives the protein CASNDRATEAFF.